This T cell receptor (beta chain) was identified in a study of neurological immune-mediated disorders. This clonotype was found many times. The germline CDR1 and CDR2 sequences are DFQATT and SNEGSKA (reference sequence). The CDR3 is made up of 14 amino acids. The V end was cut by 3 bases, the J end by 0 bases, with 9 bases between. In TCRdb, the 5' RACE reads were re-called with MiXCR into one record per CDR3 protein. Altogether about 66,000 distinct CDR3 sequences are present, roughly 4.5% being singletons, with the ten largest covering 2.2%. Sequenced input: PBMCs. This clonotype originated in a woman in her 70s with multiple sclerosis. The chain carries TRBV20-1 and TRBJ2-1, with D possibly being TRBD1 (5 bases). CDR3 nucleotide sequence: TGCAGTGCTAGTGACAGAGTCTCCTACAATGAGCAGTTCTTC. This codes for CSASDRVSYNEQFF.